This is a list of T cell receptor beta chains from one sample in a study of blood T cells in healthy people across ages. Using its own MiXCR run on the 5' RACE reads, TCRdb lists one record per CDR3 protein. The sample lists some 1,000,000 distinct CDR3 sequences, approximately 25% seen once, with about 0.69% in the top ten. The sample was also linked to a second study, of T cells of mothers and their children.

Sequencing used blood. The source is a girl aged 2-10 years in good health. Each CDR3 is given without its conserved first and last residue. Size values are once, few and many counts, or a class for expanded clones, and some rows have none.

>few|NA|TRBV7-3
ASSVEIGDEQF
>few|TRBJ2-7|TRBV12-3/TRBV12-4
ASRSGLNAYEQY
>NA|TRBJ2-1|TRBV15
ATVVAGINNEQF
>NA|NA|TRBV10-2
ASSEKGLRRSYNEQF
>NA|TRBJ2-2|TRBV9
ASSEDVWLGPTGELF
>NA|TRBJ2-5|TRBV6-6
ASSQQGGQY
>NA|TRBJ1-3|TRBV29-1
SALAGDSSGNTIY
>NA|TRBJ1-1|TRBV29-1
SVMTRRNTEAF
>NA|TRBJ2-7|TRBV7-2
ASSPTWLAVDYEQY
>few|TRBJ2-7|TRBV25-1
ASSVTGDEQY
>many|TRBJ2-7|TRBV29-1
SAAGLAGVEQY
>NA|TRBJ2-4|TRBV6-5
ASSYSFRAGLGNIQY
>NA|TRBJ2-1|TRBV4-3
ASSQEPSGALGDEQF